The 15 T cell receptor beta chains listed next were all sequenced from one sample in a study of shared clonotypes between healthy human individuals. Here immunoSEQ multiplex PCR was the method, and the copy in TCRdb shows in-frame clones only, minus some. The sample yields around 700,000 clones, 92% seen once. As defined, naive CD8 cells were CD45RO-negative and positively selected for CCR7, with terminally differentiated effector memory CD45RA+ cells excluded. The specimen sequenced was naive CD8+ T cells sorted from blood. The receptor source for this set is a man aged 25-45 years in good health.

The chain couples TRBV7-2 to TRBJ1-3; D ambiguous. Trimming cost V 5 bases and J 8 bases, with 16 bases left between them. CDR3 size: 14 residues. Germline-derived CDR1 and CDR2 are SGHTA and FQGNSA. The CDR3 sequence is CASSQMGLWDTIYF. The CDR3 DNA is TGTGCCAGCAGCCAGATGGGATTATGGGACACCATATATTTT.

Only a few counts were recorded for this clone. The rearrangement links TRBV2 to TRBJ2-2, with D perhaps TRBD2 (5 bases). Germline loops: CDR1 SNHLY, CDR2 FYNNEI. Trimming removed 3 bases from V and 5 bases from J, with 7 bases in between. CDR3 length: 13 amino acids. CDR3 sequence reads: CASSDGVTGELFF. As DNA, the CDR3 is TGTGCCAGCAGTGACGGGGTTACCGGGGAGCTGTTTTTT.

The DNA for the CDR3 is TGTGCCAGCAGCCAGGGACAGGGGTGGTACGAGCAGTACTTC. This gives the protein CASSQGQGWYEQYF. This sequence joins TRBV14 and TRBJ2-7, with 10 bases that match TRBD1. Germline CDR1 reads SGHDN; CDR2 reads FVKESK. V was pared by 3 bases and J by 4 bases, with 3 bases of the junction left unmatched. The CDR3 has 14 residues.

The chain combines TRBV9 with TRBJ2-7; the D is unclear. The germline gives CDR1 SGDLS, CDR2 YYNGEE. V lost 7 bases to trimming and J lost 6 bases, with 17 bases between them. CDR3 length equals 13 residues. The CDR3 loop is CASGNTLQGEQYF. In DNA, the CDR3 is TGTGCCAGCGGGAACACCCTCCAAGGCGAGCAGTACTTC.

This chain joins TRBV29-1 and TRBJ2-1, with 8 bases that match TRBD2. The CDR3 length is 15 residues. The germline V gene encodes CDR1 SQVTM and CDR2 ANQGSEA. V was pared by 1 base and J by 2 bases, with 4 bases of the junction left unmatched. For the CDR3, the DNA is TGCAGCGTTGAAGTAGCGGGAAACCCCTACAATGAGCAGTTCTTC. It translates to CSVEVAGNPYNEQFF.

The genes are TRBV7-3 and TRBJ1-2; tentative D call: TRBD1 (5 bases). V was trimmed by 1 base and J by 8 bases, leaving 20 bases between them. This CDR3 has 16 residues. Germline loops: CDR1 SGHTA, CDR2 FQGTGA. The CDR3 DNA is TGTGCCAGCAGCTTAATGCAGGGCTTATGGGCTAGCGGCTACACCTTC. Protein: CASSLMQGLWASGYTF.

This clone was seen once. The gene calls are TRBV15 and TRBJ2-5; TRBD2 agrees at 7 bases. The CDR3 consists of 19 residues. CDR1 is LNHNV, CDR2 YYDKDF, per germline (reference sequence). The junction had 16 bases not matched to a gene; V was cut back by 2 bases and J by 1 base. The CDR3 region is CATSRPQPPAGSLQETQYF. The CDR3 DNA sequence: TGTGCCACCAGCAGACCCCAACCCCCAGCGGGATCCCTCCAAGAGACCCAGTACTTC.

The chain is built from TRBV19 and TRBJ2-7, with no clear D. The V and J ends lost 5 bases and 2 bases respectively, with 10 bases between them. From germline, CDR1 is LNHDA and CDR2 SQIVND (reference sequence). The CDR3 consists of 13 residues. This CDR3 reads CASSFGETYEQYF. The CDR3 bases are TGTGCCAGTAGTTTCGGTGAAACCTACGAGCAGTACTTC.

The chain joins TRBV25-1 to TRBJ2-1; D gene unclear. This CDR3 comprises 11 residues. Germline V gene lookup returns CDR1 MGHDK and CDR2 SYGVNS. V was cut by 7 bases and J by 12 bases, with 13 bases left in between. CDR3 sequence (DNA): TGTGCCAGCAAGGTCTCGGATGGGCAGTTCTTC. This sequence encodes CASKVSDGQFF. The variable domain in full, with the rest retrieved from reference TRBV25-1 and TRBJ2-1, is EADIYQTPRYLVIGTGKKITLECSQTMGHDKMYWYQQDPGMELHLIHYSYGVNSTEKGDLSSESTVSRIRTEHFPLTLESARPSHTSQYLCASKVSDGQFFGPGTRLTVL.

V gene TRBV11-2 combines with J gene TRBJ2-4, with 11 bases matching TRBD2. Germline-derived CDR1 and CDR2 are SGHAT and FQNNGV. After removal of 0 bases from V and 2 bases from J, the junction contained 12 bases not matched to a gene. There are 20 residues in the CDR3. CDR3 nucleotides: TGTGCCAGCAGCTTAGAACTAGCGGGAGTTTATCCCTTGACCAAAAACATTCAGTACTTC. Amino acids: CASSLELAGVYPLTKNIQYF.

The chain carries TRBV19 and TRBJ2-7; D tentatively fits TRBD1 or TRBD2 (5 bases each). V was pared by 6 bases and J by 5 bases, with 17 bases between. CDR1 and CDR2 (germline): LNHDA, SQIVND (reference sequence). The CDR3 loop spans 14 amino acids. This CDR3 reads CASSPGTPLHEQYF. CDR3 DNA sequence: TGTGCCAGTAGCCCCGGGACCCCCCTCCACGAGCAGTACTTC. The full variable domain, with the rest looked up from reference TRBV19 and TRBJ2-7, is DGGITQSPKYLFRKEGQNVTLSCEQNLNHDAMYWYRQDPGQGLRLIYYSQIVNDFQKGDIAEGYSVSREKKESFPLTVTSAQKNPTAFYLCASSPGTPLHEQYFGPGTRLTVT.

The J gene is TRBJ2-1, the V gene TRBV6-5; tentatively, D is TRBD1 or TRBD2 (5 bases each). Deletions cut 5 bases from V and 1 base from J, with 12 bases between. This CDR3 contains 15 residues. Germline CDR1 is MNHEY and CDR2 is SVGAGI. The CDR3 coding sequence is TGTGCCAGCAGTGCCCGGGACGGGTCCTACAATGAGCAGTTCTTC. Amino acid sequence: CASSARDGSYNEQFF.

The J gene is TRBJ2-2, the V gene TRBV7-9, with 7 bases that match TRBD2. V lost 1 base to trimming and J lost 1 base; unmatched junction nucleotides: 3. This CDR3 contains 16 residues. Germline V gives CDR1 SEHNR, CDR2 FQNEAQ (reference sequence). CDR3 sequence (DNA): TGTGCCAGCAGCTTAGACGGGGGGTTGAACACCGGGGAGCTGTTTTTT. Encoded protein: CASSLDGGLNTGELFF.

The chain recombines TRBV18 with TRBJ2-7, with TRBD2 identical over 7 bases. V shed 1 base and J 5 bases; nucleotides not matched to a gene: 2. Germline CDR1 is KGHSH and CDR2 is LQKENI. The CDR3 is 13 amino acids. The chain's CDR3 is CASSPLAGDEQYF. The CDR3 DNA sequence: TGTGCCAGCTCACCACTAGCGGGTGACGAGCAGTACTTC.

This clone appeared a few times. The chain combines TRBV11-2 with TRBJ2-1, with D unresolved. The germline CDR1 and CDR2 sequences are SGHAT and FQNNGV. The CDR3 runs to 15 residues. V was trimmed by 3 bases and J by 0 bases, leaving 9 bases between them. CDR3 coding DNA: TGTGCCAGCAGCTTGATCTTGAGCTCCTACAATGAGCAGTTCTTC. This gives the protein CASSLILSSYNEQFF.